The present T cell receptor (beta chain) was sequenced within a study of T-cell reconstitution after alpha-beta-depleted transplantation in children. Points from the study as a whole: The high TCRbeta diversity at day 60 in some patients came from surviving recipient T cells and thymic progenitors. Roughly two months post-transplant, alpha-beta T cells reportedly originated from several hundred graft clones that had expanded. Newly generated T cells supplied most T-cell counts and diversity one year post-transplant.

This clonotype was picked up many times. Its target is not known. Unique molecular identifiers featured in how the TCRbeta library was prepared. MiXCR was run by TCRdb on the PCR reads, yielding one entry per CDR3 protein. The sample includes around 250,000 distinct CDR3 sequences, under 30% seen only once; the top ten take roughly 2.5%. This TCR was sampled from a girl aged 2 to 9 with Fanconi anemia, due to receive a stem cell transplant. The starting material was PBMCs, obtained before TCRalphabeta/CD19-depleted stem cell transplant.

This CDR3 reads CASSQIRTSGSTDTQYF. CDR3 DNA: TGCGCCAGCAGCCAAATTCGGACTAGCGGGAGCACAGATACGCAGTATTTT. V and J are TRBV4-1 and TRBJ2-3, with 11 bases aligning to TRBD2. Trimming at V came to 2 bases and at J to 0 bases, leaving 4 bases not matched to a gene. The V gene's germline CDR1 is MGHRA and CDR2 YSYEKL. The CDR3 sequence is 17 residues long.